In its sample, the clone carrying this TCR beta chain was seen a few times. The sample belongs to a study of quantifying T cell responses using KT2 cells. Turning to the study itself: TCR alpha and beta constant-region primers primed reverse transcription of RNA.

V was pared by 5 bases and J by 1 base, with 12 bases between. The germline CDR1 and CDR2 sequences are SGHTA and FQGNSA. This CDR3 has 15 amino acids. The cDNA 3' end received a ligated oligonucleotide with a UMI. The first PCR ran 3 to 5 cycles with an equimolar RC1.1 and RC1.2 beta primer mix. TCRdb called the UMI-ligation and nested PCR reads again in MiXCR, with one record for every CDR3 protein. The sample records around 50,000 distinct CDR3 sequences, around 10% being singletons. What was sequenced was PBMCs spiked with cells of the T cell clone KT2. The rearrangement joins TRBV7-2 to TRBJ1-5, with unresolved D. The sequence was collected from a human donor. This chain's CDR3 is CASSPGAQSNQPQHF. The DNA of the CDR3 is TGTGCCAGCAGCCCAGGCGCACAGAGCAATCAGCCCCAGCATTTT.